The T cell receptor (beta chain) under discussion was sequenced for a study of blood T cell repertoires in COVID-19. Study-level background: Samples of COVID-19 (acute and convalescent) were obtained from the United States, Italy and Spain.

The authors' processing: Amplification with reference gene primers provided the estimates of nucleated cell counts. Profiled with immunoSEQ multiplex PCR; TCRdb holds only in-frame clones, not every one. V and J calls and clone size follow that table, whereas D and trimming were derived from the DNA. In the table there are approximately 500,000 clones, 70% to 90% of which are singletons. The receptor was derived from a human donor in a cohort sampled during active COVID-19. What was sequenced was peripheral blood.

CDR3 coding DNA: TGTGCCACCAGTCAGACAGGACACGGGTACAATGAGCAGTTCTTC. It translates to CATSQTGHGYNEQFF. The gene calls are TRBV24-1 and TRBJ2-1, with D tentatively TRBD1 (6 bases). CDR1 and CDR2 from the germline V gene are KGHDR and SFDVKD. Between the trimmed V and J ends, which lost 6 bases and 4 bases, there was a span of 15 bases. The CDR3 loop spans 15 amino acids.